Detailed here is one TCR beta chain. What it recognizes is unknown. The data were taken from a study of cytomegalovirus exposure and HLA in healthy donors. The study's findings and limits: The listing of 150 to 200 TCR beta chains classed them as cytomegalovirus-associated. Reported performance of the classifier showed diagnosis of cytomegalovirus status with high specificity and sensitivity.

The table came from immunoSEQ multiplex PCR; TCRdb's copy has only in-frame clones and leaves some out. The sample lists roughly 90,000 clones, roughly 85% occurring once. This CDR3 is 15 amino acids long. V was clipped by 5 bases and J by 5 bases; unmatched bases: 9. Germline CDR1 and CDR2: SGHAT and FQDESV (reference sequence). The specimen sequenced was PBMCs. The sequence came from a man between 18 and 35 years old in good health and CMV-seropositive. This rearrangement joins TRBV11-1 to TRBJ2-4, with 7 bases lining up with TRBD1. CDR3 residues: CASSIRQGFENIQYF. The CDR3 nucleotides read TGTGCCAGCAGCATACGACAGGGTTTCGAAAACATTCAGTACTTC.